Listed below are T cell receptor beta chains from one sample, sequenced in a study of T cell responses to AZD1222 COVID-19 vaccine. Profiling relied on immunoSEQ multiplex PCR, and the TCRdb table lists in-frame clones only, not all of them. The data show about 150,000 clones, with 88% seen just once and around 3.4% held by the top ten. Sequencing used peripheral blood, obtained on day 0 of MenACWY control vaccination. Receptors originate from an adult in good health. The CDR3 runs from the conserved cysteine through the conserved F or W. The order of the fields is clone size, J gene, V gene, D gene, CDR3 DNA, CDR3 protein. A D gene is named only where the DNA matches it firmly. Where a row states a size, it is once, few, many or the class of an expanded clone; other rows omit it.

-	TRBJ1-2	TRBV28	-	TGTGCCAGCATGGGGGTGAACTATGGCTACACCTTC	CASMGVNYGYTF
-	TRBJ1-6	TRBV9	-	TGTGCCAGCAGCGTAGGGGTTTTTCGTGATTCACCCCTCCACTTT	CASSVGVFRDSPLHF
-	TRBJ2-1	TRBV24-1	TRBD2	TGTGCCACCAGTGAAAGACTAGCGGGAGGACCTATTTTCTCCTACAATGAGCAGTTCTTC	CATSERLAGGPIFSYNEQFF
-	TRBJ1-2	TRBV20-1	-	TGCAGTGCCCGGACAGTCTATGGCTACACCTTC	CSARTVYGYTF
-	TRBJ2-7	TRBV6-2/TRBV6-3	-	TGTGCCAGCAGTCACTACGGGTCGGGATACCCCTACGAGCAGTACTTC	CASSHYGSGYPYEQYF
-	TRBJ2-5	TRBV29-1	-	TGCAGCGTTGGTCAGATCCAAGAGACCCAGTACTTC	CSVGQIQETQYF
-	TRBJ2-7	TRBV10-3	-	TGTGCCATCCGGCGACTGGGGCAGGGCGACGAGCAGTACTTC	CAIRRLGQGDEQYF
-	TRBJ1-4	TRBV5-5	-	TGTGCCAGCAGCCCGGCAGGGGTCGGCGGTGAAAAACTGTTTTTT	CASSPAGVGGEKLFF
-	TRBJ2-7	TRBV18	-	TGTGCCAGCTCAGTTCCTGGGGGGCTCTACGAGCAGTACTTC	CASSVPGGLYEQYF
few	TRBJ2-7	TRBV9	TRBD2	TGTGCCAGCAGCGTCCCCAACCCCGGGGGGAGCGCCCACGAGCAGTACTTC	CASSVPNPGGSAHEQYF
-	TRBJ2-5	TRBV27	-	TGTGCCAGCAGTTTCTTGGGGCAGCAAGAGACCCAGTACTTC	CASSFLGQQETQYF
-	TRBJ1-1	TRBV28	TRBD1	TGTGCCAGCCATCTCCGGGACAGGGTACGAGGGGACACTGAAGCTTTCTTT	CASHLRDRVRGDTEAFF
-	TRBJ1-1	TRBV5-1	TRBD1	TGCGCCAGCAGCCACGACAGGGGGAACACTGAAGCTTTCTTT	CASSHDRGNTEAFF
-	TRBJ1-1	TRBV5-1	TRBD1	TGCGCCAGCAGCGCCGACAGGGGAACTGAAGCTTTCTTT	CASSADRGTEAFF
-	TRBJ2-1	TRBV19	-	TGTGCCAGTAGTACCGACGGCCTGAACTCCTACAATGAGCAGTTCTTC	CASSTDGLNSYNEQFF
-	TRBJ2-7	TRBV9	-	TGTGCCAGCAGCGTAGGACCAGTAGCGGCTTCCTACGAGCAGTACTTC	CASSVGPVAASYEQYF
-	TRBJ1-5	TRBV7-2	-	TGTGCCAGCAGCTTAGAACCCTATCGGCCCCAGCATTTT	CASSLEPYRPQHF
-	TRBJ1-4	TRBV5-6	TRBD1	TGTGCCAGCAGCTTGTTCGGACAGGGGAAAGAAAAACTGTTTTTT	CASSLFGQGKEKLFF
-	TRBJ1-2	TRBV6-5	TRBD1	TGTGCCAGCAGTTATGGACAGGGCTTTAGGAAGGGCTACACCTTC	CASSYGQGFRKGYTF
-	TRBJ2-5	TRBV5-4	TRBD2	TGTGCCAGCAGCTTGGACGGGGCTAGCGGGAGAAGAGGGACCCAGTACTTC	CASSLDGASGRRGTQYF
-	TRBJ1-1	TRBV7-2	-	TGTGCCAGCAGCTTACGACAAGGCACTGAAGCTTTCTTT	CASSLRQGTEAFF
-	TRBJ2-7	TRBV19	TRBD2	TGTGCCAGTACACTGACGCGGGGGTCCTACGAGCAGTACTTC	CASTLTRGSYEQYF
-	TRBJ2-1	TRBV29-1	-	TGCAGCGCGGCAACTGATCTGAGCTCCTACAATGAGCAGTTCTTC	CSAATDLSSYNEQFF
-	TRBJ1-6	TRBV10-2	-	TGCGCCAGCAGCTCGACACCGGATTCACCCCTCCACTTT	CASSSTPDSPLHF
-	TRBJ2-1	TRBV5-5	-	TGTGCCAGCAGCGCGGGCTACTACAATGAGCAGTTCTTC	CASSAGYYNEQFF
-	TRBJ1-6	TRBV5-8	-	TGTGCCAGCAGCAGGACCCGGGTTGGGGAGAATTCACCCCTCCACTTT	CASSRTRVGENSPLHF
-	TRBJ2-3	TRBV18	TRBD1	TGTGCCAGCTCACCGGGACAGACAACAGATACGCAGTATTTT	CASSPGQTTDTQYF
-	TRBJ2-3	TRBV2	TRBD2	TGTGCCAGCAGTGAAGTACTAGCGGGGGGCTCTACCTCAGATACGCAGTATTTT	CASSEVLAGGSTSDTQYF
-	TRBJ2-3	TRBV11-3	-	TGTGCCAGCAGGTTCAGGGAAGATACGCAGTATTTT	CASRFREDTQYF
-	TRBJ2-2	TRBV7-3	-	TGTGCCAGCAGCTTACACTCGGGGGCCAACACCGGGGAGCTGTTTTTT	CASSLHSGANTGELFF
-	TRBJ1-3	TRBV6-5	-	TGTGCCAGCAGTTCAGTGGGTTCTGGAAACACCATATATTTT	CASSSVGSGNTIYF
-	TRBJ1-6	TRBV7-3	-	TGTGCCAGCAGCACCTCCTCAGATTCACCCCTCCACTTT	CASSTSSDSPLHF
-	TRBJ2-7	TRBV6-2/TRBV6-3	-	TGTGCCAGCAGTTACACGCTCGTCGACTCCTACGAGCAGTACTTC	CASSYTLVDSYEQYF
-	TRBJ1-1	TRBV27	-	TGTGCCAGCAGCCCAGGCCGGAACACTGAAGCTTTCTTT	CASSPGRNTEAFF
-	TRBJ2-7	TRBV6-5	TRBD2	TGTGCCAGCAGTTACGTGGCGGGGGTGAGCGAGCAGTACTTC	CASSYVAGVSEQYF
-	TRBJ2-3	TRBV18	TRBD2	TGTGCCAGCTCACCTCTAGCGGGAGGGAGCACAGATACGCAGTATTTT	CASSPLAGGSTDTQYF
-	TRBJ2-7	TRBV23-1	-	TGCGCCAGCAGTGTGGGGCAGCTATTGGTCTACGAGCAGTACTTC	CASSVGQLLVYEQYF
-	TRBJ1-1	TRBV6-2/TRBV6-3	-	TGTGCCAGCAGTTCCTCCGGGAGGGAAGCTTTCTTT	CASSSSGREAFF
few	TRBJ1-5	TRBV30	-	TGTGCCTGGAGCGATGATAGCAATCAGCCCCAGCATTTT	CAWSDDSNQPQHF
-	TRBJ1-4	TRBV13	TRBD1	TGTGCCAGCAGCCCTAGGGGGCGCCGGGGTGAAAAACTGTTTTTT	CASSPRGRRGEKLFF
-	TRBJ1-2	TRBV2	-	TGTGCCACCCAGAGGAAGGCCGACCACTATGGCTACACCTTC	CATQRKADHYGYTF
-	TRBJ2-7	TRBV30	TRBD2	TGTGCCTGGAGTACTAACGTCCGGGGGGGCCTCTACGAGCAGTACTTC	CAWSTNVRGGLYEQYF
-	TRBJ1-2	TRBV4-1	-	TGCGCCAGCAGCCAAGATCTTAGGGGCGCCGGATCCTACTATGGCTACACCTTC	CASSQDLRGAGSYYGYTF
-	TRBJ2-3	TRBV28	-	TGTGCCAGCAGCCTTCGACAGTTCCAATTAAGAGATACGCAGTATTTT	CASSLRQFQLRDTQYF
-	TRBJ1-4	TRBV4-1	-	TGCGCCAGCAGCCAAGGTGAACAGGCGAGTGAAAAACTGTTTTTT	CASSQGEQASEKLFF
once	TRBJ1-1	TRBV10-3	-	TGTGCCATCAGTGATAGGACTGAAGCTTTCTTT	CAISDRTEAFF
-	TRBJ1-5	TRBV5-8	-	TGTGCCAGCAGCTTGGTGTCAGGGCCCCAGCATTTT	CASSLVSGPQHF
-	TRBJ1-1	TRBV4-2	TRBD1	TGTGCCAGCAGCCAAGATCTGAGGGGGCGGAACACTGAAGCTTTCTTT	CASSQDLRGRNTEAFF
-	TRBJ1-5	TRBV28	-	TGTGCCAGCCATCTTCGGACAGTGGGTCAGCCCCAGCATTTT	CASHLRTVGQPQHF
-	TRBJ1-3	TRBV5-4	-	TGTGCCAGCAGCTCAGGCGACCCTGGAAACACCATATATTTT	CASSSGDPGNTIYF
-	TRBJ2-1	TRBV19	-	TGTGCCAGTAGTACCTTCTCCGGCGGACACTACAATGAGCAGTTCTTC	CASSTFSGGHYNEQFF
-	TRBJ2-7	TRBV7-8	TRBD1	TGTGCCAGCAGCCGCGAGGGGACAGGGAGAAGGCAGTACTTC	CASSREGTGRRQYF